This passage covers 28 T cell receptor beta chains from one sample sequenced in a study of shared clonotypes between healthy human individuals. Only CD45RO-negative cells positively selected for CCR7 counted as naive CD8 cells, so terminally differentiated effector memory CD45RA+ cells were excluded. Profiling relied on immunoSEQ multiplex PCR, and the TCRdb table lists in-frame clones only, not all of them. The repertoire consists of about 680,000 clones, with 92% occurring once and the leading ten covering approximately 22%. The sequencing input was naive CD8+ T cells sorted from blood. The source is a young man in good health.

The chain carries TRBV7-9 and TRBJ2-1; 12 bases fit TRBD2. The germline V gene has CDR1 SEHNR and CDR2 FQNEAQ (reference sequence). There are 19 residues in the CDR3. The V segment lost 7 bases and the J segment 5 bases; nucleotides outside the gene matches: 18. DNA for the CDR3: TGTGCCAGCACCGATCTAACGCTAGCGGGAGGGACGAAGAACAATGAGCAGTTCTTC. It translates to CASTDLTLAGGTKNNEQFF.

The rearrangement links TRBV6-5 to TRBJ1-4, with TRBD1 identical over 7 bases. Germline CDR1 MNHEY, CDR2 SVGAGI. The CDR3 spans 15 residues. V gave up 5 bases and J gave up 7 bases; unmatched junction bases: 10. The CDR3 DNA reads as TGTGCCAGCAGTCTGGGCCTTGCAGGGGGTGAAAAACTGTTTTTT. It yields the protein CASSLGLAGGEKLFF.

The CDR3 sequence: CASSLGGGLITGYTF. DNA of the CDR3: TGTGCCAGCAGTCTCGGGGGGGGCCTGATAACTGGCTACACCTTC. The chain recombines TRBV27 with TRBJ1-2; a possible D gene is TRBD1 (6 bases). V was trimmed by 5 bases and J by 7 bases, leaving 20 bases between them. This CDR3 comprises 15 residues. CDR1 MNHEY and CDR2 SMNVEV come from the germline V gene (reference sequence).

The chain is built from TRBV19 and TRBJ1-1, with D possibly being TRBD1 (6 bases). Germline V gene sequence: CDR1 LNHDA, CDR2 SQIVND (reference sequence). V shed 5 bases and J shed 5 bases, with 21 bases lying between them. CDR3 size: 16 residues. In nucleotides, the CDR3 is TGTGCCAGTAGTGACCGGACAGATCCTATACTAACTGAAGCTTTCTTT. Its protein product is CASSDRTDPILTEAFF.

V and J are TRBV13 and TRBJ2-4, with 12 bases that match TRBD2. Per the germline V gene, CDR1 is PRHDT and CDR2 is FYEKMQ (reference sequence). The CDR3 is 18 residues long. After removal of 1 base from V and 9 bases from J, the junction contained 13 bases not matched to a gene. The CDR3 DNA reads TGTGCCAGCAGCTTAGAGGGTTTACTAGCGGGGGGCGGAGGCATTCAGTACTTC. Translated: CASSLEGLLAGGGGIQYF. Using reference TRBV13 and TRBJ2-4 for the parts outside the CDR3, the full variable domain is AAGVIQSPRHLIKEKRETATLKCYPIPRHDTVYWYQQGPGQDPQFLISFYEKMQSDKGSIPDRFSAQQFSDYHSELNMSSLELGDSALYFCASSLEGLLAGGGGIQYFGAGTRLSVL.

This chain joins TRBV7-6 and TRBJ2-5; 8 nucleotides agree with TRBD1. The CDR3 length is 15 residues. The junction had 6 bases not matched to a gene; V was cut back by 1 base and J by 5 bases. Germline CDR1 SGHVS, CDR2 FNYEAQ. CDR3 DNA sequence: TGTGCCAGCAGCTTAGAGACCAGGGGGCGGGAGACCCAGTACTTC. Its protein is CASSLETRGRETQYF.

This chain links TRBV29-1 with TRBJ2-5; TRBD2 might be the D (5 bases). Trimming stripped 4 bases from V and 2 bases from J, with 8 bases between. This CDR3 is 12 amino acids long. In germline, CDR1 is SQVTM, CDR2 ANQGSEA. The CDR3 DNA follows: TGCAGCGTTGTTGGCGGGCAAGAGACCCAGTACTTC. It encodes CSVVGGQETQYF.

The J gene is TRBJ2-5, the V gene TRBV2; perhaps TRBD1 as D (5 bases). Germline lookup yields CDR1 SNHLY and CDR2 FYNNEI. The CDR3 consists of 15 residues. The V end lost 3 bases, the J end lost 1 base, and 12 bases lay between the germline ends. CDR3 bases: TGTGCCAGCAGTGACCAGGGATACATCCAAGAGACCCAGTACTTC. Translation: CASSDQGYIQETQYF.

The chain uses TRBV9 and TRBJ1-5; TRBD1 is a possible D gene (5 bases). Germline CDR1 and CDR2: SGDLS and YYNGEE. The CDR3 sequence is 16 residues long. V lost 3 bases and J lost 4, with 17 bases in between. The CDR3 here is CASSERDASPNQPQHF. As DNA, the CDR3 is TGTGCCAGCAGCGAGAGGGACGCTTCCCCAAATCAGCCCCAGCATTTT.

This chain connects TRBV29-1 to TRBJ2-2; 7 nucleotides agree with TRBD1. The V gene end was trimmed by 6 bases and the J gene end by 0 bases; junction bases not matched to a gene: 7. The CDR3 has 15 amino acids. Germline values: CDR1 SQVTM, CDR2 ANQGSEA. Here the CDR3 reads CSVIRQGANTGELFF. The DNA of the CDR3 is TGCAGCGTCATCAGACAGGGCGCGAACACCGGGGAGCTGTTTTTT.

The rearrangement links TRBV27 to TRBJ2-1; D remains unclear. Per the germline V gene, CDR1 is MNHEY and CDR2 is SMNVEV (reference sequence). Trimming stripped 3 bases from V and 0 bases from J, with 9 bases between. CDR3 length equals 15 residues. The chain's CDR3 is CASSLLVSSYNEQFF. CDR3 nucleotide sequence: TGTGCCAGCAGTTTGCTAGTGAGCTCCTACAATGAGCAGTTCTTC.

This rearrangement joins TRBV9 to TRBJ2-7; TRBD1 might be the D (6 bases). The germline CDR1 and CDR2 sequences are SGDLS and YYNGEE. The V end was cut by 4 bases, the J end by 1 base, with 15 bases between. The length of the CDR3 is 15 residues. The CDR3 loop reads CASSPRQERSYEQYF. In DNA form, the CDR3 reads TGTGCCAGCAGCCCCCGACAGGAAAGATCCTACGAGCAGTACTTC.

This clone occurred once. The genes are TRBV5-1 and TRBJ2-1; D is possibly TRBD1 or TRBD2 (5 bases each). Trimming pared 4 bases from V and 8 bases from J, leaving 22 bases between. This CDR3 has 16 residues. Germline lookup yields CDR1 SGHRS and CDR2 YFSETQ. CDR3 bases: TGCGCCAGCAGCCTCCTTCCGGGACGGTCTGGCGATGAGCAGTTCTTC. Translation gives CASSLLPGRSGDEQFF.

This clone was detected only a few times. This chain joins TRBV7-2 and TRBJ2-7; D gene ambiguous. The CDR3 has 14 amino acids. Germline loops: CDR1 SGHTA, CDR2 FQGNSA. V was trimmed by 7 bases and J by 5 bases, leaving 18 bases between them. CDR3 protein: CASTHPILRDEQYF. The CDR3 nucleotides are TGTGCCAGCACCCACCCCATCCTTCGAGACGAGCAGTACTTC.

The chain uses TRBV7-6 and TRBJ1-4; D may be TRBD1 (6 bases). Trimming pared 3 bases from V and 3 bases from J, leaving 17 bases between. CDR1 is SGHVS and CDR2 is FNYEAQ in the germline V gene. The CDR3 extends over 17 amino acids. Written as DNA, the CDR3 is TGTGCCAGCAGCTTGGGAAGGCAGGGGTCAGCTAATGAAAAACTGTTTTTT. As protein: CASSLGRQGSANEKLFF.

The gene calls are TRBV27 and TRBJ2-1; tentatively, D is TRBD2 (6 bases). The ends were cut back, 7 bases at V and 0 bases at J, with 13 bases in the middle. The CDR3 loop spans 15 amino acids. Germline-derived CDR1 and CDR2 are MNHEY and SMNVEV (reference sequence). The CDR3: CASKPAGSSYNEQFF. CDR3 nucleotide sequence: TGTGCCAGCAAGCCGGCGGGGAGCTCCTACAATGAGCAGTTCTTC.

The gene calls are TRBV13 and TRBJ1-5; D is unresolved. Germline CDR1 PRHDT, CDR2 FYEKMQ (reference sequence). The CDR3 is made up of 13 amino acids. Trimming removed 0 bases from V and 9 bases from J, with 9 bases in between. The CDR3 spells CASSLGPQPPQHF. Here the CDR3 DNA reads TGTGCCAGCAGCTTAGGCCCGCAGCCGCCCCAGCATTTT.

The chain joins TRBV7-2 to TRBJ2-7; tentatively, D is TRBD2 (5 bases). The germline V and J ends were trimmed by 6 bases and 12 bases, with 24 bases remaining between them. The CDR3 has 14 amino acids. Germline CDR1 is SGHTA and CDR2 is FQGNSA. The CDR3 region has the DNA TGTGCCAGCAGTGGCGCACGGCGGGCTACAAAGTTGTACTTC. Translated, it gives CASSGARRATKLYF.

The chain couples TRBV5-6 to TRBJ2-7, with D possibly being TRBD1 (5 bases). This CDR3 region has 12 residues. Germline CDR1 and CDR2: SGHDT and YYEEEE. V lost 3 bases to trimming and J lost 2 bases, with 6 bases between them. The CDR3: CASSSTAYEQYF. The CDR3 bases are TGTGCCAGCAGCTCGACAGCCTACGAGCAGTACTTC.

The chain uses TRBV25-1 and TRBJ2-3; 12 bases line up with TRBD2. The CDR3 sequence is 16 residues long. V shed 5 bases, J shed 0 bases, and the junction held 3 bases outside the gene matches. CDR1 MGHDK and CDR2 SYGVNS come from the germline V gene. The CDR3 DNA sequence: TGTGCCAGCAGTTCCGGACTAGCGGGGAGCACAGATACGCAGTATTTT. The encoded protein is CASSSGLAGSTDTQYF.

The gene calls are TRBV11-3 and TRBJ2-2, with D possibly being TRBD2 (7 bases). Trimming left V 2 bases short and J 6 bases short, with 10 bases between. Germline values: CDR1 SGHNT, CDR2 YENEEA. CDR3 length: 14 residues. In DNA, the CDR3 is TGTGCCAGCAGCTTAAAAGGGGGGGCCGGGGAGCTGTTTTTT. Protein product: CASSLKGGAGELFF.

This clone appeared a few times. This chain uses TRBV7-9 with TRBJ2-7, with D uncertain. Per the germline V gene, CDR1 is SEHNR and CDR2 is FQNEAQ (reference sequence). This CDR3 spans 14 amino acids. V lost 5 bases and J 0 bases, leaving 11 bases between the germline ends. Here the CDR3 reads CASSPREYSYEQYF. The CDR3 DNA reads TGTGCCAGCAGCCCCCGCGAGTACTCCTACGAGCAGTACTTC.

The V call is TRBV4-1, the J call TRBJ2-7; possible D gene TRBD1, 6 bases. V dropped 2 bases and J dropped 6 bases, with 17 bases sitting between them. Germline CDR1 is MGHRA and CDR2 is YSYEKL. There are 15 residues in the CDR3. CDR3 in amino acids: CASSQKGDGPPEQYF. The DNA for the CDR3 is TGCGCCAGCAGCCAAAAGGGGGACGGACCTCCCGAGCAGTACTTC.

The CDR3 sequence: CASSSGQGFFYEQYF. The CDR3 DNA follows: TGTGCCAGCTCATCGGGACAGGGTTTTTTCTACGAGCAGTACTTC. This chain connects TRBV18 to TRBJ2-7, with TRBD1 matching over 9 bases. Germline-derived CDR1 and CDR2 are KGHSH and LQKENI. Unmatched junction bases numbered 8, after V lost 5 bases and J lost 3 bases. The CDR3 runs 15 residues.

The V and J genes are TRBV7-8 and TRBJ2-1, with TRBD2 identical over 9 bases. V shed 6 bases, J shed 1 base, and the junction held 13 bases outside the gene matches. There are 18 residues in the CDR3. Germline V CDR1 and CDR2: SGHVS, FQNEAQ. The CDR3 sequence is CASSYSRASGTSYNEQFF. The CDR3 coding sequence is TGTGCCAGCAGTTATAGCCGGGCTAGCGGGACGTCCTACAATGAGCAGTTCTTC.

The chain carries TRBV4-3 and TRBJ2-3, with no clear D. CDR1 is LGHNA, CDR2 YSLEER, per germline. V shed 4 bases and J shed 0 bases, with 8 bases lying between them. There are 14 residues in the CDR3. DNA of the CDR3: TGCGCCAGCAGCCCCCTAAGAAGCACAGATACGCAGTATTTT. Residues: CASSPLRSTDTQYF.

V is TRBV11-2 and J is TRBJ2-5; D assignment may be TRBD1 or TRBD2 (5 bases each). The germline CDR1 and CDR2 sequences are SGHAT and FQNNGV. Trimming pared 5 bases from V and 4 bases from J, leaving 20 bases between. This CDR3 contains 16 residues. In DNA, the CDR3 is TGTGCCAGCAGCGCAATAGCGACTACAAGGGGAGAGACCCAGTACTTC. Translated: CASSAIATTRGETQYF.

V usage is TRBV27 and J usage is TRBJ2-1; weak D call: TRBD1 (6 bases). CDR1 MNHEY and CDR2 SMNVEV come from the germline V gene (reference sequence). CDR3 length equals 14 residues. V dropped 4 bases and J dropped 4 bases, with 11 bases sitting between them. DNA for the CDR3: TGTGCCAGCAGTTCGCAGACAGGATACAATGAGCAGTTCTTC. As protein: CASSSQTGYNEQFF.